The next 28 T cell receptor beta chains were all read from a single sample in a study of vaccination effects on CD4 cells after COVID-19. The protocol was immunoSEQ multiplex PCR, while the TCRdb copy is restricted to in-frame clones and leaves out a portion. Of around 70,000 clones listed, roughly 80% are singletons. Isolation of CD4+ T cells took place after less than twelve days of culture. Their specific antigens are unknown. Material: CD4+ T cells from PBMCs cultured without peptide, obtained before COVID-19 vaccination. The receptor source for this set is a human donor who received a COVID-19 vaccine.

The chain combines TRBV29-1 with TRBJ1-2, with a possible D match to TRBD1 (5 bases). The ends were cut back, 5 bases at V and 2 bases at J, with 15 bases in the middle. This CDR3 is built from 14 residues. Germline assignment: CDR1 SQVTM and CDR2 ANQGSEA. CDR3: CSVTRGGSNYGYTF. CDR3 nucleotides: TGCAGCGTTACTAGGGGAGGGAGCAACTATGGCTACACCTTC. The full variable domain, in which reference TRBV29-1 and TRBJ1-2 provide the parts outside the CDR3, is SAVISQKPSRDICQRGTSLTIQCQVDSQVTMMFWYRQQPGQSLTLIATANQGSEATYESGFVIDKFPISRPNLTFSTLTVSNMSPEDSSIYLCSVTRGGSNYGYTFGSGTRLTVV.

This chain's CDR3 is CASSSQGAAGELFF. Written as DNA, the CDR3 is TGCGCCAGCAGCTCGCAGGGGGCGGCCGGGGAGCTGTTTTTT. The chain couples TRBV5-1 to TRBJ2-2, with TRBD1 identical over 8 bases. V was clipped by 3 bases and J by 6 bases; unmatched bases: 4. The CDR3 runs 14 residues. Germline CDR1 reads SGHRS; CDR2 reads YFSETQ.

The CDR3 is CASSPGEGETQYF. The CDR3 bases are TGTGCCAGCAGCCCCGGGGAGGGCGAGACCCAGTACTTC. The chain has TRBV3-1 (or the pseudogene TRBV3-2) and TRBJ2-5; the match to TRBD2 covers 7 bases. The germline V gene has CDR1 LGHDT and CDR2 YNNKEL (reference sequence). V lost 4 bases to trimming and J lost 5 bases; unmatched junction nucleotides: 4. The CDR3 is made up of 13 amino acids.

The rearrangement links TRBV3-1 (or the pseudogene TRBV3-2) to TRBJ2-2; 12 bases align to TRBD2. The CDR3 runs to 17 residues. Unmatched junction bases numbered 0, after V lost 1 base and J lost 0 bases. In germline, CDR1 is LGHDT, CDR2 YNNKEL (reference sequence). This chain's CDR3 is CASSQASGGANTGELFF. The CDR3 DNA is TGTGCCAGCAGCCAAGCTAGCGGGGGGGCGAACACCGGGGAGCTGTTTTTT.

This sequence joins TRBV6-6 and TRBJ1-2; TRBD1 matches 11 bases. Germline values: CDR1 MNHNY, CDR2 SVGAGI (reference sequence). The CDR3 runs to 14 residues. V was clipped by 6 bases and J by 7 bases; unmatched bases: 7. The CDR3 loop reads CASRSGQGATGYTF. The DNA for the CDR3 is TGTGCCAGCAGGTCTGGACAGGGGGCTACTGGCTACACCTTC.

The V and J genes are TRBV12-3 or TRBV12-4 and TRBJ1-2; D is unclear. The CDR3 length is 13 residues. V lost 0 bases and J lost 8, with 10 bases in between. CDR3 nucleotides: TGTGCCAGCAGTTTAGCTGGGTTCGGCGGCTACACCTTC. Translated, it gives CASSLAGFGGYTF.

V is TRBV10-2 and J is TRBJ2-5; 15 bases map to TRBD2. V trimming: 6 bases; J trimming: 2 bases; junction bases outside the gene matches: 4. CDR1 is WSHSY, CDR2 SAAADI, per germline. The CDR3 has 16 residues. CDR3 DNA sequence: TGCGCCAGCAGCCGCGGACTAGCGGGGGGGCAAGAGACCCAGTACTTC. Encoded protein: CASSRGLAGGQETQYF.

The chain links TRBV5-1 to TRBJ1-3; possible D gene TRBD1, 5 bases. The V end was cut by 1 base, the J end by 6 bases, with 17 bases between. CDR1 and CDR2 from the germline V gene are SGHRS and YFSETQ. The CDR3 runs 16 residues. The DNA of the CDR3 is TGCGCCAGCAGCTTGTTTGGGGGGGAACTTGCAAACACCATATATTTT. It yields the protein CASSLFGGELANTIYF. Looking up the rest from reference TRBV5-1 and TRBJ1-3 gives the full variable domain: KAGVTQTPRYLIKTRGQQVTLSCSPISGHRSVSWYQQTPGQGLQFLFEYFSETQRNKGNFPGRFSGRQFSNSRSEMNVSTLELGDSALYLCASSLFGGELANTIYFGEGSWLTVV.

CDR3 sequence: CASPGPSGHEKLFF. The CDR3 nucleotides are TGTGCCAGTCCTGGACCTTCCGGGCATGAAAAACTGTTTTTT. This sequence joins TRBV19 and TRBJ1-4; D not resolved. V was shortened by 8 bases and J by 6 bases, with 16 bases between the two germline ends. CDR3 length: 14 amino acids. Germline assignment: CDR1 LNHDA and CDR2 SQIVND (reference sequence).

The chain combines TRBV9 with TRBJ1-6, with TRBD1 matching 7 bases. Losses at the gene ends were 4 bases for V and 10 bases for J; bases not matched to a gene: 8. The CDR3 extends over 14 amino acids. Per the germline V gene, CDR1 is SGDLS and CDR2 is YYNGEE. Written as DNA, the CDR3 is TGTGCCAGCAGCCGAGGGGGCTCGGGATCACCCCTCCACTTT. It codes for CASSRGGSGSPLHF. The full variable domain, its missing parts supplied by reference TRBV9 and TRBJ1-6, is DSGVTQTPKHLITATGQRVTLRCSPRSGDLSVYWYQQSLDQGLQFLIQYYNGEERAKGNILERFSAQQFPDLHSELNLSSLELGDSALYFCASSRGGSGSPLHFGNGTRLTVT.

The gene calls are TRBV18 and TRBJ2-3; 9 bases line up with TRBD2. CDR1 KGHSH and CDR2 LQKENI come from the germline V gene. V was pared by 0 bases and J by 1 base, with 5 bases of the junction left unmatched. This CDR3 is 17 amino acids long. The chain's CDR3 is CASSPPSKRGGTDTQYF. In DNA, the CDR3 is TGTGCCAGCTCACCACCGTCCAAGCGGGGGGGCACAGATACGCAGTATTTT.

The J gene is TRBJ2-4, the V gene TRBV5-1; D tentatively fits TRBD1 or TRBD2 (5 bases each). V lost 3 bases to trimming and J lost 8 bases, with 15 bases between them. Per germline, CDR1 SGHRS and CDR2 YFSETQ. This CDR3 is built from 14 residues. CDR3 nucleotides: TGCGCCAGCAGCTCTACAGGATTCGGGGACATTCAGTACTTC. It codes for CASSSTGFGDIQYF. Complete variable domain (other parts from reference TRBV5-1 and TRBJ2-4): KAGVTQTPRYLIKTRGQQVTLSCSPISGHRSVSWYQQTPGQGLQFLFEYFSETQRNKGNFPGRFSGRQFSNSRSEMNVSTLELGDSALYLCASSSTGFGDIQYFGAGTRLSVL.

The chain links TRBV6-5 to TRBJ1-6; the D gene is possibly TRBD1 (5 bases). The germline gives CDR1 MNHEY, CDR2 SVGAGI. The CDR3 spans 15 residues. Trimming took off 4 bases at V and 7 bases at J, with 14 bases between the two ends. This chain's CDR3 is CASSSRGVLNSPLHF. The CDR3 coding sequence is TGTGCCAGCAGTTCTCGGGGGGTCCTAAATTCACCCCTCCACTTT.

The chain links TRBV5-5 to TRBJ1-5, with D maybe TRBD1 (5 bases). V lost 3 bases and J lost 0, with 10 bases in between. The germline gives CDR1 SGHKS, CDR2 YYEKEE (reference sequence). This CDR3 has 15 residues. The DNA of the CDR3 is TGTGCCAGCAGCTCGGACAACTATAGCAATCAGCCCCAGCATTTT. Encoded protein: CASSSDNYSNQPQHF.

Regarding this clone: Distinct nucleotide sequences in the sample also encode this CDR3. The J gene is TRBJ1-4, the V gene TRBV18; maybe TRBD1 (6 bases). The CDR3 contains 13 residues. Germline V gene sequence: CDR1 KGHSH, CDR2 LQKENI. Trimming left V 3 bases short and J 5 bases short, with 7 bases between. The CDR3 reads CASSPDRNEKLFF. The CDR3 region has the DNA TGTGCCAGCTCACCTGACAGGAATGAAAAACTGTTTTTT.

This clone was observed a few times. This chain uses TRBV5-1 with TRBJ2-6, with D perhaps assigned TRBD1 or TRBD2 (6 bases each). Trimming cost V 3 bases and J 1 base, with 20 bases left between them. This CDR3 has 19 amino acids. The germline V gene encodes CDR1 SGHRS and CDR2 YFSETQ. The CDR3, as DNA: TGCGCCAGCAGCTCTGGAGGGCAGGGGTCCAAATCTGGGGCCAACGTCCTGACTTTC. This sequence encodes CASSSGGQGSKSGANVLTF.

This clone occurred a few times. This chain uses TRBV20-1 with TRBJ2-7, with D tentatively TRBD1 (6 bases). The germline V gene encodes CDR1 DFQATT and CDR2 SNEGSKA (reference sequence). The CDR3 runs 11 residues. V was cut by 4 bases and J by 6 bases, with 10 bases left in between. CDR3 nucleotides: TGCAGTGCTAAAGGGGGATCCGAGCAGTACGTC. This codes for CSAKGGSEQYV.

This clone showed up just once. This chain links TRBV6-5 with TRBJ1-1; D may be TRBD1 (5 bases). V gave up 2 bases and J gave up 7 bases, with 17 bases separating them. The CDR3 spans 15 residues. Per the germline V gene, CDR1 is MNHEY and CDR2 is SVGAGI. CDR3 protein: CASSYVRTIGNEAFF. The CDR3 DNA sequence: TGTGCCAGCAGTTACGTAAGGACAATTGGAAATGAAGCTTTCTTT.

The V call is TRBV27, the J call TRBJ1-6; possible D gene TRBD1, 6 bases. The germline CDR1 and CDR2 sequences are MNHEY and SMNVEV (reference sequence). The CDR3 runs 16 residues. Trimming stripped 0 bases from V and 6 bases from J, with 12 bases between. The CDR3 spells CASSLSSGALNSPLHF. CDR3 DNA: TGTGCCAGCAGTTTATCTTCAGGGGCCCTTAATTCACCCCTCCACTTT.

The rearrangement links TRBV4-3 to TRBJ2-1; a weak D match, TRBD1 (6 bases). The CDR3 extends over 15 amino acids. Germline V gene lookup returns CDR1 LGHNA and CDR2 YSLEER. V was cut by 6 bases and J by 0 bases, with 12 bases left in between. CDR3 region: CASRKGVDSYNEQFF. The CDR3, as DNA: TGCGCCAGCAGAAAGGGGGTGGACTCCTACAATGAGCAGTTCTTC.

The J gene is TRBJ1-2, the V gene TRBV5-1, with TRBD1 matching over 7 bases. The germline V gene encodes CDR1 SGHRS and CDR2 YFSETQ. The CDR3 spans 14 residues. V was clipped by 2 bases and J by 8 bases; unmatched bases: 9. CDR3 region: CASSFDARQGGYTF. CDR3 in DNA: TGCGCCAGCAGCTTCGATGCCCGACAGGGCGGCTACACCTTC.

V usage is TRBV7-2 and J usage is TRBJ1-2; 8 positions agree with TRBD1. In germline, CDR1 is SGHTA, CDR2 FQGNSA. The CDR3 sequence is 13 residues long. With 4 bases clipped from V and 5 bases from J, the junction kept 3 bases outside the gene matches. The CDR3 coding sequence is TGTGCCAGCAGCTCGGGACAGGAGTATGGCTACACCTTC. Its protein product is CASSSGQEYGYTF.

The rearrangement links TRBV5-1 to TRBJ2-3; 8 bases are shared with TRBD1. CDR3 size: 12 residues. Per germline, CDR1 SGHRS and CDR2 YFSETQ. V gave up 6 bases and J gave up 9 bases; unmatched junction bases: 6. For the CDR3, the DNA is TGCGCCAGCACCCAGGACAGGGACACGCAGTATTTT. Its translation is CASTQDRDTQYF.

This rearrangement joins TRBV10-3 to TRBJ2-3; D possibly uses TRBD1 or TRBD2 (5 bases each). CDR1 ENHRY and CDR2 SYGVKD come from the germline V gene. The V end was cut by 0 bases, the J end by 5 bases, with 9 bases between. The CDR3 sequence is 14 residues long. The CDR3 is CAISESRGGDTQYF. As DNA, the CDR3 is TGTGCCATCAGTGAGTCACGTGGGGGAGATACGCAGTATTTT.

The gene calls are TRBV30 and TRBJ2-6, with 8 bases that match TRBD1. Germline loops: CDR1 GTSNPN, CDR2 SVGIG (reference sequence). The CDR3 is made up of 16 amino acids. V trimming: 5 bases; J trimming: 4 bases; junction bases outside the gene matches: 10. The CDR3 protein is CAWGTRQGSGANVLTF. The CDR3 coding sequence is TGTGCCTGGGGGACCAGACAGGGGTCCGGGGCCAACGTCCTGACTTTC. Variable domain in full (rest from reference TRBV30 and TRBJ2-6): SQTIHQWPATLVQPVGSPLSLECTVEGTSNPNLYWYRQAAGRGLQLLFYSVGIGQISSEVPQNLSASRPQDRQFILSSKKLLLSDSGFYLCAWGTRQGSGANVLTFGAGSRLTVL.

V is TRBV9 and J is TRBJ1-3; D possibly corresponds to TRBD1 (5 bases). The length of the CDR3 is 14 residues. V shed 2 bases and J shed 4 bases, with 10 bases lying between them. Germline V gene sequence: CDR1 SGDLS, CDR2 YYNGEE. The DNA of the CDR3 is TGTGCCAGCAGCGTGGGGCTTTCGGGAAACACCATATATTTT. The encoded protein is CASSVGLSGNTIYF. Using reference TRBV9 and TRBJ1-3 for the parts outside the CDR3, the full variable domain is DSGVTQTPKHLITATGQRVTLRCSPRSGDLSVYWYQQSLDQGLQFLIQYYNGEERAKGNILERFSAQQFPDLHSELNLSSLELGDSALYFCASSVGLSGNTIYFGEGSWLTVV.

To note about this clone: The same CDR3 also results from other DNA sequences found in this sample. The chain employs TRBV6-5 and TRBJ1-2, with D unclear. This CDR3 spans 12 amino acids. Germline V lookup: CDR1 MNHEY, CDR2 SVGAGI. V was trimmed by 5 bases and J by 2 bases, leaving 6 bases between them. The CDR3 region has the DNA TGTGCCAGCAGTCAACACAACTATGGCTACACCTTC. This sequence encodes CASSQHNYGYTF.

The V gene is TRBV5-1, the J gene TRBJ2-3; 10 nucleotides line up with TRBD2. The J segment lost 6 bases and the V segment lost 5 bases, leaving 6 bases of the junction unmatched. Per the germline V gene, CDR1 is SGHRS and CDR2 is YFSETQ. This CDR3 comprises 14 residues. CDR3 sequence (DNA): TGCGCCAGCAGGATAGCGGGGGGTCAGGATACGCAGTATTTT. This encodes CASRIAGGQDTQYF.